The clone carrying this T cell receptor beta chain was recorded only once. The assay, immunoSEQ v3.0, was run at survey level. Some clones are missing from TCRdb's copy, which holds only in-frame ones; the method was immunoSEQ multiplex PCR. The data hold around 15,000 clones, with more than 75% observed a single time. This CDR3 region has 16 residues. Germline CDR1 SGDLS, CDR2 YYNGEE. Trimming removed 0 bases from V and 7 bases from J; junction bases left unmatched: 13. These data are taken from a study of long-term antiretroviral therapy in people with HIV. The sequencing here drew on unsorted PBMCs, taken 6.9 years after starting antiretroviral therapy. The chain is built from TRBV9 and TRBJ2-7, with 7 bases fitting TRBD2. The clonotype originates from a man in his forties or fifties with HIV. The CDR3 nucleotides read TGTGCCAGCAGCGTAGCTACGGGGGGACCTCACGATGAGCAGTACTTC. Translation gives CASSVATGGPHDEQYF.